What follows is one T cell receptor (beta chain) and its context. The table came from immunoSEQ multiplex PCR; TCRdb's copy has only in-frame clones and leaves some out. The sample lists some 2,000,000 clones, roughly 95% occurring once. Between the trimmed V and J ends, which lost 4 bases and 0 bases, there was a span of 11 bases. The CDR3 consists of 15 residues. CDR1 is SGHKS and CDR2 is YYEKEE in the germline V gene (reference sequence). These data are taken from a study of shared clonotypes between healthy human individuals. Specimen: naive CD4+ T cells sorted from blood. Described subset: CD45RA+ positively selected. V usage is TRBV5-5 and J usage is TRBJ1-5; a possible D gene is TRBD1 (6 bases). This clonotype originated in a man younger than 30 in good health. The CDR3 protein is CASSGTTNSNQPQHF. DNA for the CDR3: TGTGCCAGCAGCGGGACAACGAATAGCAATCAGCCCCAGCATTTT.